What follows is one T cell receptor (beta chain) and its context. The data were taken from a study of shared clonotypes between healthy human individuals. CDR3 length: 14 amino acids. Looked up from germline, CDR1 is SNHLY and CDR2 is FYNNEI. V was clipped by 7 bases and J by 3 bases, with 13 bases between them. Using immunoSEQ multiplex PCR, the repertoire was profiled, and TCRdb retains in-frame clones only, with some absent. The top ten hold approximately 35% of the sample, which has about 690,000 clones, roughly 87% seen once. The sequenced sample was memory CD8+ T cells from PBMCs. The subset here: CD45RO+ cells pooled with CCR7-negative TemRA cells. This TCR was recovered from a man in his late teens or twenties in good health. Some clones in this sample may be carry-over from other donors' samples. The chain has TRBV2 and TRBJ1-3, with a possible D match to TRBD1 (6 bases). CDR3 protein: CASIKQGGGNTIYF. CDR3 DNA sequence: TGTGCCAGCATTAAACAGGGAGGTGGAAACACCATATATTTT.